The 17 T cell receptor beta chains listed next were all sequenced from one sample in a study of blood T cell repertoires in COVID-19. The table came from immunoSEQ multiplex PCR; TCRdb's copy has only in-frame clones and leaves some out. The sample includes about 88,000 clones, 85% seen only once; the top ten take more than 14%. Sequences were obtained from peripheral blood. The receptors were sampled from a woman between 65 and 79 years old with acute or convalescent COVID-19.

The gene calls are TRBV5-1 and TRBJ2-1; TRBD2 matches 10 bases. Germline V lookup: CDR1 SGHRS, CDR2 YFSETQ. The length of the CDR3 is 17 residues. Trimming took 3 bases from V and 9 from J; bases not matched to a gene: 15. The CDR3 sequence: CASSSPELSGGRGEQFF. CDR3 DNA: TGCGCCAGCAGCTCGCCGGAACTTAGCGGGGGGCGGGGTGAGCAGTTCTTC.

This clone was picked up one time. This chain's CDR3 is CSVPRRGQNTEAFF. For the CDR3, the DNA is TGCAGCGTTCCGAGGAGAGGGCAGAACACTGAAGCTTTCTTT. The rearrangement uses TRBV29-1 and TRBJ1-1; D gene ambiguous. V was pared by 5 bases and J by 1 base, with 14 bases between. The CDR3 is 14 residues long. Germline V lookup: CDR1 SQVTM, CDR2 ANQGSEA.

CDR3 protein: CASSLDRGYEQYV. CDR3 nucleotide sequence: TGTGCCAGCAGCTTAGACCGGGGATACGAGCAGTACGTC. V and J are TRBV11-3 and TRBJ2-7, with a possible D match to TRBD2 (5 bases). The germline V gene has CDR1 SGHNT and CDR2 YENEEA. This CDR3 contains 13 residues. V was clipped by 0 bases and J by 4 bases, with 7 bases between them.

V usage is TRBV2 and J usage is TRBJ1-2; 8 nucleotides agree with TRBD1. The CDR3 loop spans 15 amino acids. Per the germline V gene, CDR1 is SNHLY and CDR2 is FYNNEI. V shed 3 bases and J 5 bases; nucleotides not matched to a gene: 8. CDR3 coding DNA: TGTGCCAGCAGTGATCATGTGACAGGGGTATATGGCTACACCTTC. Its protein product is CASSDHVTGVYGYTF.

This clone was detected only once. The chain carries TRBV7-6 and TRBJ2-2; D gene ambiguous. This CDR3 spans 14 amino acids. Germline V gene sequence: CDR1 SGHVS, CDR2 FNYEAQ. The V gene lost 7 bases and the J gene lost 1 base, with 10 bases spanning the gap. The CDR3 here is CASNPSGNTGELFF. CDR3 nucleotide sequence: TGTGCCAGCAACCCGTCCGGGAACACCGGGGAGCTGTTTTTT.

The chain employs TRBV11-2 and TRBJ2-6; 8 bases are a match to TRBD1. The germline gives CDR1 SGHAT, CDR2 FQNNGV. The ends lost 4 bases at V and 0 bases at J; junction bases unmatched: 8. The length of the CDR3 is 18 residues. CDR3 nucleotide sequence: TGTGCCAGCAGCTCAGACAGGGGCAAACTCTCTGGGGCCAACGTCCTGACTTTC. Translated, it gives CASSSDRGKLSGANVLTF. The full variable domain, completed using reference TRBV11-2 and TRBJ2-6, is EAGVAQSPRYKIIEKRQSVAFWCNPISGHATLYWYQQILGQGPKLLIQFQNNGVVDDSQLPKDRFSAERLKGVDSTLKIQPAKLEDSAVYLCASSSDRGKLSGANVLTFGAGSRLTVL.

In its sample, this clone was seen once. This CDR3 reads CASSSISDRIRSTTQYF. The DNA of the CDR3 is TGTGCCAGCAGCTCAATCTCGGACAGGATCCGCTCTACGACCCAGTACTTC. J is TRBJ2-5 and V is TRBV7-6; 7 bases are a match to TRBD1. This CDR3 comprises 17 residues. V shed 4 bases, J shed 7 bases, and the junction held 18 bases outside the gene matches. Germline-derived CDR1 and CDR2 are SGHVS and FNYEAQ. The full variable domain, completed using reference TRBV7-6 and TRBJ2-5, is GAGVSQSPRYKVTKRGQDVALRCDPISGHVSLYWYRQALGQGPEFLTYFNYEAQQDKSGLPNDRFSAERPEGSISTLTIQRTEQRDSAMYRCASSSISDRIRSTTQYFGPGTRLLVL.

The V gene is TRBV15, the J gene TRBJ1-4; a possible D gene is TRBD1 (6 bases). The length of the CDR3 is 15 residues. Germline V CDR1 and CDR2: LNHNV, YYDKDF (reference sequence). Trimming removed 0 bases from V and 8 bases from J, with 13 bases in between. The CDR3 DNA is TGTGCCACCAGCAGAGATCGTGCGGGGGGCGAAAAACTGTTTTTT. It yields the protein CATSRDRAGGEKLFF.

The chain has TRBV4-1 and TRBJ1-1; the match to TRBD1 covers 7 bases. This CDR3 spans 13 amino acids. J was trimmed by 3 bases and V by 5 bases; bases with no gene match: 3. In germline, CDR1 is MGHRA, CDR2 YSYEKL. CDR3: CASSIDRDTEAFF. DNA of the CDR3: TGCGCCAGCAGCATCGACAGGGACACTGAAGCTTTCTTT.

The J gene is TRBJ2-3, the V gene TRBV12-3 or TRBV12-4; D remains ambiguous. Trimming stripped 3 bases from V and 6 bases from J, with 4 bases between. CDR3 length equals 11 residues. CDR3 DNA: TGTGCCAGCAGTTTTCTCGATACGCAGTATTTT. It is translated as CASSFLDTQYF.

The chain has TRBV19 and TRBJ2-5; TRBD1 aligns across 11 bases. CDR1 is LNHDA and CDR2 is SQIVND in the germline V gene (reference sequence). The junction had 4 bases not matched to a gene; V was cut back by 4 bases and J by 6 bases. This CDR3 comprises 14 residues. In DNA, the CDR3 is TGTGCCAGTAGTAGGACAGGGGGCGCGAAGACCCAGTACTTC. It yields the protein CASSRTGGAKTQYF.

The chain carries TRBV6-5 and TRBJ2-7; 9 bases agree with TRBD1. CDR1 MNHEY and CDR2 SVGAGI come from the germline V gene. Trimming removed 5 bases from V and 5 bases from J; junction bases left unmatched: 10. CDR3 length: 15 amino acids. The CDR3 nucleotides are TGTGCCAGCAGTCCAAAAGGGGACAGGGCTAACGAGCAGTACGTC. This codes for CASSPKGDRANEQYV.

This clone has just one count. The chain uses TRBV12-3 or TRBV12-4 and TRBJ2-3; a weak D match, TRBD1 (6 bases). Trimming took off 5 bases at V and 5 bases at J, with 11 bases between the two ends. The CDR3 is made up of 13 amino acids. The CDR3 reads CASSSSRGDTQYF. CDR3 nucleotide sequence: TGTGCCAGCAGTAGCTCCAGGGGAGATACGCAGTATTTT.

The rearrangement links TRBV6-2 or TRBV6-3 to TRBJ2-3, with TRBD2 as a possible D gene (6 bases). CDR1 and CDR2 (germline): MNHEY, SVGEGT. The CDR3 sequence is 17 residues long. The V gene lost 6 bases and the J gene lost 2 bases, with 21 bases spanning the gap. The CDR3 nucleotides are TGTGCCAGCAGCTCCTGGGGCCTAGCGACCACCACAGATACGCAGTATTTT. Amino acids: CASSSWGLATTTDTQYF.

The table lists this clone with a few counts. The chain employs TRBV4-1 and TRBJ1-2, with 7 bases identical to TRBD1. The CDR3 runs 18 residues. Germline-derived CDR1 and CDR2 are MGHRA and YSYEKL. The V segment lost 0 bases and the J segment 6 bases; nucleotides outside the gene matches: 16. CDR3 bases: TGCGCCAGCAGCCAAGATCGTCACCAGACAGGGTCATTGGATGGCTACACCTTC. As protein: CASSQDRHQTGSLDGYTF.

The chain combines TRBV5-1 with TRBJ2-3, with TRBD2 matching 8 bases. V lost 0 bases, J lost 1 base, and 4 bases stayed unmatched. Germline lookup yields CDR1 SGHRS and CDR2 YFSETQ. CDR3 length equals 16 residues. CDR3 loop: CASSLEPAGGTDTQYF. The CDR3 nucleotides read TGCGCCAGCAGCTTGGAGCCAGCGGGGGGCACAGATACGCAGTATTTT. Using reference TRBV5-1 and TRBJ2-3 for the parts outside the CDR3, the full variable domain is KAGVTQTPRYLIKTRGQQVTLSCSPISGHRSVSWYQQTPGQGLQFLFEYFSETQRNKGNFPGRFSGRQFSNSRSEMNVSTLELGDSALYLCASSLEPAGGTDTQYFGPGTRLTVL.

The chain uses TRBV6-5 and TRBJ1-5; D is unresolved. This CDR3 spans 15 amino acids. CDR1 is MNHEY and CDR2 is SVGAGI in the germline V gene. The V end lost 5 bases, the J end lost 6 bases, and 17 bases lay between the germline ends. CDR3 sequence: CASSPTALGAQPQHF. Written as DNA, the CDR3 is TGTGCCAGCAGTCCGACGGCGCTGGGCGCTCAGCCCCAGCATTTT.